The 7 T cell receptor beta chains below all came from one sample that was sequenced in a study of T cell repertoires in cytomegalovirus infection (dated by TCRdb to about 2019). The label giving this sample's treatment or condition can be read as: in vitro stimulation with specific CMV peptide epitopes to enrich CMV-specific T cells. The antigens these receptors bind are not known. TCRdb shows the sequencer as Illumina HiSeq 1500. The raw public data were reprocessed by TCRdb itself: fastp quality trimming at Q25, MiXCR clonotype calling, in-frame beta chains only. Rows with a matching CDR3 protein are joined into one entry that keeps the most common DNA and genes. For this sample the table gives some 800,000 distinct CDR3 sequences, of which 30% to 35% were detected only once. The ten largest clonotypes hold around 12% of the sample. Sequenced material: cultured CD8+ T cells from PBMCs, taken from culture after CMV antigen stimulation. The receptors originated from a human donor in good health (CMV status not recorded). Some clones in this sample may be carry-over from other donors' samples.

The chain uses TRBV29-1 and TRBJ2-1; no clear D gene. This CDR3 region has 16 residues. V dropped 3 bases and J dropped 0 bases, with 15 bases sitting between them. In germline, CDR1 is SQVTM, CDR2 ANQGSEA. The CDR3: CSVESWGTSSYNEQFF. CDR3 in DNA: TGCAGCGTTGAGAGTTGGGGAACGAGCTCCTACAATGAGCAGTTCTTC.

This clonotype was detected only a few times. The chain is built from TRBV13 and TRBJ1-4, with 8 bases fitting TRBD1. The germline gives CDR1 PRHDT, CDR2 FYEKMQ (reference sequence). Germline trimming cut 5 bases from V and 8 bases from J; bases unmatched to any gene: 10. The CDR3 consists of 15 residues. CDR3 DNA sequence: TGTGCCAGCAGCCCTTTACAGGGGGGGCGGGAAAAACTGTTTTTT. This translates into CASSPLQGGREKLFF.

This clonotype was seen many times. V usage is TRBV7-9 and J usage is TRBJ2-1; 7 nucleotides align to TRBD1. Germline values: CDR1 SEHNR, CDR2 FQNEAQ (reference sequence). There are 15 residues in the CDR3. J gave up 4 bases and V 5 bases, and 8 bases lay outside the gene matches. The CDR3 DNA reads TGTGCCAGCAGCCGCCGAGGGGGCAGTTACAATGAGCAGTTCTTC. The encoded protein is CASSRRGGSYNEQFF.

The CDR3 sequence: CASSRKEYTEAFF. The CDR3 DNA is TGTGCCAGCAGCCGGAAGGAGTACACTGAAGCTTTCTTT. The chain combines TRBV7-9 with TRBJ1-1, with D unclear. The germline V gene has CDR1 SEHNR and CDR2 FQNEAQ (reference sequence). The CDR3 contains 13 residues. V was pared by 5 bases and J by 3 bases, with 10 bases between.

V is TRBV29-1 and J is TRBJ1-5; the match to TRBD1 covers 7 bases. Looked up from germline, CDR1 is SQVTM and CDR2 is ANQGSEA. V was clipped by 7 bases and J by 7 bases; unmatched bases: 10. CDR3 length equals 13 residues. This CDR3 is CSAQGVESQPQHF. Written as DNA, the CDR3 is TGCAGCGCCCAGGGGGTAGAGAGCCAGCCCCAGCATTTT.

The genes are TRBV6-5 and TRBJ1-1, with TRBD1 matching over 7 bases. The CDR3 extends over 14 amino acids. The V gene's germline CDR1 is MNHEY and CDR2 SVGAGI. V gave up 6 bases and J gave up 3 bases; unmatched junction bases: 7. The CDR3 is CASSEQGSDTEAFF. CDR3 sequence (DNA): TGTGCCAGCAGCGAACAGGGGTCGGACACTGAAGCTTTCTTT.

This clonotype was observed a few times. V is TRBV5-8 and J is TRBJ2-3; weak D call: TRBD1 (6 bases). V shed 5 bases and J shed 3 bases, with 13 bases lying between them. This CDR3 comprises 14 residues. Per the germline V gene, CDR1 is SGHTS and CDR2 is YDEGEE. CDR3 DNA sequence: TGTGCCAGCAGACCAGGGGCAGGGACAGATACGCAGTATTTT. Protein: CASRPGAGTDTQYF.